This T cell receptor (beta chain) stems from a study of early stage breast cancer tumors. This clone was picked up a small number of times. Libraries were prepared by immunoSEQ multiplex PCR; TCRdb keeps only in-frame clonotypes and omits some of them. The top ten hold 17% of the sample, which has more than 7,500 clones, 71% seen once. V lost 7 bases to trimming and J lost 7 bases; unmatched junction nucleotides: 12. The germline V gene encodes CDR1 SNHLY and CDR2 FYNNEI. The CDR3 totals 15 residues. V usage is TRBV2 and J usage is TRBJ2-1; 8 nucleotides line up with TRBD2. Sequenced input: normal breast tissue next to the tumor. The clonotype was recovered from a person between 60 and 69 years old with breast cancer. CDR3 nucleotide sequence: TGTGCCAGCACCCCTGTGGGACTAGAGTCGAATGAGCAGTTCTTC. Its protein product is CASTPVGLESNEQFF.